This TCR beta chain is drawn from a study of blood T cell repertoires in COVID-19. Study in general: The study drew acute and convalescent COVID-19 samples from the United States, Italy and Spain. T cells, B-cell-depleted T cells, or PBMCs provided the cDNA or gDNA that served as material.

Per the authors' pipeline: Scientists estimated how many nucleated cells there were by amplifying reference gene primers. Method: immunoSEQ multiplex PCR; TCRdb's copy keeps in-frame clones and lacks some. The DNA was the basis for D and trimming; V, J and clone size are from that table. The sample includes fewer than 150,000 clones, more than 80% of them seen just once. The CDR3 totals 16 residues. The junction had 14 bases not matched to a gene; V was cut back by 3 bases and J by 6 bases. Germline values: CDR1 SGDLS, CDR2 YYNGEE. The sample consisted of peripheral blood. The genes are TRBV9 and TRBJ1-2; 7 bases match TRBD1. The sequence came from a woman aged 80 or over with acute or convalescent COVID-19. CDR3 sequence (DNA): TGTGCCAGCAGCGCCCAATGGGACAGACATTCAGATGGCTACACCTTC. This gives the protein CASSAQWDRHSDGYTF.